The 5 T cell receptor beta chains presented below share a single source sample, sequenced in a study of beta chain features in type 1 diabetes. What was sequenced were expressed TCRB transcripts, since all of the isolated RNA had been reverse transcribed. TCRdb keeps only in-frame clones here, not all; method: immunoSEQ multiplex PCR. The sample includes over 500,000 clones, roughly a sixth of them seen just once. The sample consisted of naive CD4+ T cells from blood. The receptor set was obtained from a man younger than 35 in good health.

The chain couples TRBV7-2 to TRBJ2-5; 8 nucleotides align to TRBD1. With 1 base clipped from V and 4 bases from J, the junction kept 2 bases outside the gene matches. Per germline, CDR1 SGHTA and CDR2 FQGNSA. The CDR3 totals 14 residues. This CDR3 is CASSLVQGAETQYF. Written as DNA, the CDR3 is TGTGCCAGCAGCTTAGTGCAGGGGGCAGAGACCCAGTACTTC.

The chain uses TRBV9 and TRBJ1-4, with 7 bases matching TRBD1. The junction had 3 bases not matched to a gene; V was cut back by 2 bases and J by 5 bases. The CDR3 is made up of 14 amino acids. CDR1 and CDR2 (germline): SGDLS, YYNGEE. CDR3 sequence reads: CASSVPGQNEKLFF. CDR3 nucleotide sequence: TGTGCCAGCAGCGTTCCGGGACAGAATGAAAAACTGTTTTTT. Full variable domain (missing parts from reference TRBV9 and TRBJ1-4): DSGVTQTPKHLITATGQRVTLRCSPRSGDLSVYWYQQSLDQGLQFLIQYYNGEERAKGNILERFSAQQFPDLHSELNLSSLELGDSALYFCASSVPGQNEKLFFGSGTQLSVL.

There are a few counts of this clone. The chain employs TRBV18 and TRBJ2-4, with D unclear. Trimming took off 0 bases at V and 9 bases at J, with 18 bases between the two ends. CDR3 length: 16 amino acids. Looked up from germline, CDR1 is KGHSH and CDR2 is LQKENI. CDR3 region: CASSPPRFQDLGIQYF. The CDR3 DNA reads as TGTGCCAGCTCACCACCCAGGTTTCAGGACCTTGGCATTCAGTACTTC. The whole variable domain, remainder taken from reference TRBV18 and TRBJ2-4, is NAGVMQNPRHLVRRRGQEARLRCSPMKGHSHVYWYRQLPEEGLKFMVYLQKENIIDESGMPKERFSAEFPKEGPSILRIQQVVRGDSAAYFCASSPPRFQDLGIQYFGAGTRLSVL.

This clone was detected a few times. The chain has TRBV9 and TRBJ2-7; D is unclear. The CDR3 covers 14 residues. Germline CDR1 is SGDLS and CDR2 is YYNGEE. V lost 0 bases to trimming and J lost 2 bases, with 9 bases between them. Here the CDR3 reads CASSVGLPPYEQYF. CDR3 DNA: TGTGCCAGCAGCGTAGGATTACCGCCCTACGAGCAGTACTTC.

The chain recombines TRBV28 with TRBJ2-7; weak D call: TRBD2 (6 bases). This CDR3 contains 14 residues. V lost 2 bases and J 3 bases, leaving 11 bases between the germline ends. Germline lookup yields CDR1 MDHEN and CDR2 SYDVKM. The CDR3 DNA sequence: TGTGCCAGCAGTTTAGTTGCGGGGAACTACGAGCAGTACTTC. The encoded protein is CASSLVAGNYEQYF.